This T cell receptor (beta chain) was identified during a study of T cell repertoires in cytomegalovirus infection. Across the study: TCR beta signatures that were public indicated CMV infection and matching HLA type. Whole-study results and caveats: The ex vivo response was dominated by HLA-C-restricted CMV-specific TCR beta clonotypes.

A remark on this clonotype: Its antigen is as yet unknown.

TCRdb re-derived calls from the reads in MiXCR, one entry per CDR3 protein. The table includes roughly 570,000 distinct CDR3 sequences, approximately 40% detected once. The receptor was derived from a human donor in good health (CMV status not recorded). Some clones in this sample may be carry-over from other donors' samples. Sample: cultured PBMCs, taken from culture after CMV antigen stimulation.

CDR3 DNA sequence: TGTGCCAGCAGTTATCTCGGGGGGCCCACCCACGAGCAGTACTTC. Translated: CASSYLGGPTHEQYF. J is TRBJ2-7 and V is TRBV28; maybe TRBD2 (7 bases). The V end lost 4 bases, the J end lost 5 bases, and 18 bases lay between the germline ends. The CDR3 loop spans 15 amino acids. CDR1 and CDR2 (germline): MDHEN, SYDVKM. Full variable domain (outside the CDR3, taken from reference TRBV28 and TRBJ2-7): DVKVTQSSRYLVKRTGEKVFLECVQDMDHENMFWYRQDPGLGLRLIYFSYDVKMKEKGDIPEGYSVSREKKERFSLILESASTNQTSMYLCASSYLGGPTHEQYFGPGTRLTVT.